These 9 T cell receptor beta chains originate from one sample sequenced in a study of Ad26.COV2.S vaccination and SARS-CoV-2 variants (dated by TCRdb to the early 2020s). The library was produced with the immunoSEQ multiplex PCR assay. Imported from immuneACCESS, the table was reduced by TCRdb to in-frame sequences with V and J called. These copies leave out some clones; in studies compared against another copy, an unresolved V gene accounts for under half, and the cause of the remainder is not known. This sample is represented by roughly 400,000 clones; approximately 92% of them were singletons. Together, the top ten hold over 1.5% of the sample. The sample's treatment or condition, from its label and the paper: about 20 received Ad26.COV2.S at low or high dose, single or two shots; 5 received placebo; per-sample allocation not given. For vaccine and placebo recipients, the sequenced repertoires came from samples collected on day 63 after the first injection.

Here the sequenced sample was peripheral blood, taken in a trial of Ad26.COV2.S vaccine versus placebo. All receptors derive from a person aged 18-65 years who received the Ad26.COV2.S COVID-19 vaccine or a placebo.

Notes on this clone: The sample contains more than one DNA sequence encoding this CDR3. The J gene is TRBJ2-7, the V gene TRBV5-4; weak D call: TRBD1 (6 bases). The CDR3 is 14 residues long. V lost 0 bases to trimming and J lost 0 bases, with 7 bases between them. The germline V gene has CDR1 SGHNT and CDR2 YYREEE (reference sequence). CDR3 in DNA: TGTGCCAGCAGCTTGGGGACAGCCTCCTACGAGCAGTACTTC. It yields the protein CASSLGTASYEQYF.

The V gene is TRBV12-3 or TRBV12-4, the J gene TRBJ2-4, with 8 bases that match TRBD1. J gave up 6 bases and V 6 bases, and 4 bases lay outside the gene matches. CDR3 length: 13 amino acids. In nucleotides, the CDR3 is TGTGCCAGCAGCCAACAGGGGGTAAACATTCAGTACTTC. Translated: CASSQQGVNIQYF.

This chain joins TRBV5-1 and TRBJ2-3; TRBD2 matches at 7 bases. The CDR3 is made up of 15 amino acids. Germline lookup yields CDR1 SGHRS and CDR2 YFSETQ. V was clipped by 2 bases and J by 0 bases; unmatched bases: 3. The CDR3 loop reads CASSFGRGSTDTQYF. The DNA of the CDR3 is TGCGCCAGCAGCTTCGGGCGGGGGAGCACAGATACGCAGTATTTT.

The chain couples TRBV11-2 to TRBJ2-2, with a possible D match to TRBD2 (6 bases). The germline V and J ends were trimmed by 5 bases and 7 bases, with 17 bases remaining between them. Germline V gene lookup returns CDR1 SGHAT and CDR2 FQNNGV. The CDR3 totals 15 residues. The chain's CDR3 is CASSGGQGAGGELFF. In DNA form, the CDR3 reads TGTGCCAGCAGCGGCGGTCAGGGAGCGGGCGGGGAGCTGTTTTTT.

This clone was recorded a few times. The CDR3 is CASTRTAGPHEQYF. DNA of the CDR3: TGTGCCAGCACCCGGACCGCGGGGCCCCACGAGCAGTACTTC. This sequence joins TRBV7-9 and TRBJ2-7; a weak D match, TRBD2 (6 bases). Trimming removed 7 bases at V and 5 bases at J, with 18 bases between. Germline V gene data show CDR1 as SEHNR and CDR2 as FQNEAQ (reference sequence). The length of the CDR3 is 14 residues.

V gene TRBV29-1 combines with J gene TRBJ2-1; 9 nucleotides align to TRBD2. Germline trimming cut 8 bases from V and 4 bases from J; bases unmatched to any gene: 18. In germline, CDR1 is SQVTM, CDR2 ANQGSEA. There are 17 residues in the CDR3. Written as DNA, the CDR3 is TGCAGCATCCTCCTGGCTAGCGGGGAGACCAAATACAATGAGCAGTTCTTC. It encodes CSILLASGETKYNEQFF.

The rearrangement uses TRBV28 and TRBJ1-2; 7 bases align to TRBD1. This CDR3 spans 15 amino acids. Germline lookup yields CDR1 MDHEN and CDR2 SYDVKM. After removal of 4 bases from V and 4 bases from J, the junction contained 9 bases not matched to a gene. CDR3 loop: CASSSPGTAFYGYTF. The CDR3 DNA reads as TGTGCCAGCAGTTCCCCCGGGACAGCATTCTATGGCTACACCTTC.

The gene calls are TRBV7-9 and TRBJ1-4; a possible D gene is TRBD1 (6 bases). This CDR3 contains 14 residues. Germline CDR1 is SEHNR and CDR2 is FQNEAQ (reference sequence). Trimming took 3 bases from V and 8 from J, leaving 13 bases between them. CDR3 coding DNA: TGTGCCAGCAGCTTGACAGGTAGTAGGGAAAAACTGTTTTTT. It yields the protein CASSLTGSREKLFF. Combining the CDR3 with reference TRBV7-9 and TRBJ1-4 gives the whole variable domain DTGVSQNPRHKITKRGQNVTFRCDPISEHNRLYWYRQTLGQGPEFLTYFQNEAQLEKSRLLSDRFSAERPKGSFSTLEIQRTEQGDSAMYLCASSLTGSREKLFFGSGTQLSVL.

The chain recombines TRBV5-1 with TRBJ1-4; 7 bases line up with TRBD1. Germline assignment: CDR1 SGHRS and CDR2 YFSETQ. With V trimmed by 2 bases and J by 4 bases, 5 bases remained unmatched. This CDR3 region has 15 residues. CDR3 DNA: TGCGCCAGCAGCTTAGCCAGGGGGAGTAATGAAAAACTGTTTTTT. As protein: CASSLARGSNEKLFF.